This record covers a single TCR beta chain. This CDR3 spans 15 amino acids. Germline-derived CDR1 and CDR2 are LNHDA and SQIVND (reference sequence). Unmatched junction bases numbered 8, after V lost 2 bases and J lost 7 bases. The data were taken from a study of blood T cell repertoires in COVID-19. Whole-study context: T cells, B-cell-depleted T cells, or PBMCs provided the cDNA or gDNA that served as material.

Source study methods: For nucleated cells, counts were estimated from reference gene primer amplification. The method was immunoSEQ multiplex PCR; TCRdb's version includes in-frame clones alone and lacks a portion of them. That table is the source of V, J and clone size, and D and trimming were worked out from the DNA. Of about 150,000 clones listed, around 87% are singletons. The specimen was peripheral blood. The rearrangement uses TRBV19 and TRBJ2-4; 7 bases align to TRBD1. This TCR was recovered from a man aged 18 to 35 with COVID-19, enrolled during active disease. The CDR3 here is CASSIQQGFRNIQYF. CDR3 nucleotides: TGTGCCAGTAGTATACAACAGGGGTTTCGGAACATTCAGTACTTC.